This paragraph covers one T cell receptor beta chain sequence. The antigen is unknown. These data come from a study of shared clonotypes between healthy human individuals. Overall study context: Researchers drew samples from two women and a few men aged 18 to 49.

Germline values: CDR1 MGHRA, CDR2 YSYEKL. V was clipped by 4 bases and J by 0 bases; unmatched bases: 10. This CDR3 is built from 17 residues. Profiling relied on immunoSEQ multiplex PCR, and the TCRdb table lists in-frame clones only, not all of them. The profile shows about 1 million clones, about 75% of them singletons. General study results and limits: Memory subsets generally showed lower estimated richness than naive subsets.

Nashville, Tennessee was home to all donors, who were Caucasian adults. The TCR was taken from a man younger than 35 in good health. Sequencing was done on a sample of memory CD4+ T cells sorted from blood. Indicated subset: CD45RA-negative fraction. The chain couples TRBV4-1 to TRBJ2-3, with TRBD2 matching over 7 bases. The DNA for the CDR3 is TGCGCCAGCAGCCCCGGGACTACCGACACTAGCACAGATACGCAGTATTTT. Translating it yields CASSPGTTDTSTDTQYF.